This is a list of T cell receptor beta chains from one sample in a study of blood T cell repertoires in COVID-19. The method was immunoSEQ multiplex PCR; TCRdb's version includes in-frame clones alone and lacks a portion of them. The repertoire holds 18,000 or so clones, around 80% seen once, with about 15% in the top ten. The sample taken for sequencing was peripheral blood. Receptors were obtained from a man in his forties with active or convalescent COVID-19. Each CDR3 is given with its conserved first and last residue. D genes are given only for firm matches. Clone size, where shown, is once, few, many, or a class for clones that have expanded.

cdr3_length	v_call	clone_size	j_call	d_call	cdr3_nt	cdr3_aa
15	TRBV24-1	.	TRBJ1-1	.	TGTGCCACCCCGCCGGCGGGGGAAAGGAACACTGAAGCTTTCTTT	CATPPAGERNTEAFF
15	TRBV11-2	.	TRBJ2-1	.	TGTGCCAGCAGCTTAGCCCTCGTAGCGAACAATGAGCAGTTCTTC	CASSLALVANNEQFF
15	TRBV16	.	TRBJ1-2	TRBD1	TGTGCCAGCAGCCGTAATCCGGGACAGGGGAATGGCTACACCTTC	CASSRNPGQGNGYTF
14	TRBV3-1/TRBV3-2	.	TRBJ2-7	TRBD1	TGTGCCAGCAGCCGGGGACAGAGTCCCTACGAGCAGTACTTC	CASSRGQSPYEQYF
14	TRBV7-3	.	TRBJ2-1	TRBD2	TGTGCCAGCAGCACGGGACTAGCCTACAATGAGCAGTTCTTC	CASSTGLAYNEQFF
13	TRBV12-3/TRBV12-4	.	TRBJ1-1	TRBD1	TGTGCCAGCACCCAGGGGGAGAACACTGAAGCTTTCTTT	CASTQGENTEAFF
15	TRBV7-8	.	TRBJ2-2	.	TGTGCCAGCAGCTTAACCGGGTTCTATTCCGGGGAGCTGTTTTTT	CASSLTGFYSGELFF
15	TRBV2	.	TRBJ1-4	.	TGTGCCAGCTCTGGCAGTAAAACAACTAATGAAAAACTGTTTTTT	CASSGSKTTNEKLFF
13	TRBV3-1/TRBV3-2	.	TRBJ1-5	TRBD1	TGTGCCAGCAGCCTCAACAGGGGGCAGCCCCAGCATTTT	CASSLNRGQPQHF
16	TRBV4-2	few	TRBJ1-3	.	TGTGCCAGCAGCCAAGCCCCGCAGGGCTCTGGAAACACCATATATTTT	CASSQAPQGSGNTIYF
11	TRBV10-3	.	TRBJ2-1	.	TGTGCCATCGCCAGGGAGGATGAGCAGTTCTTC	CAIAREDEQFF
14	TRBV30	.	TRBJ1-5	.	TGTGCCTGGACCCCGGGATTGGGAAATCAGCCCCAGCATTTT	CAWTPGLGNQPQHF
15	TRBV5-5	once	TRBJ2-2	TRBD1	TGTGCCAGCAGCCTTGCTTACGGACAGGGCGGGGAGCTGTTTTTT	CASSLAYGQGGELFF
12	TRBV7-2	.	TRBJ1-2	.	TGTGCCAGCAGCCCAGATTCGCCTGGCTACACCTTC	CASSPDSPGYTF